The present entry profiles one T cell receptor beta chain with its context. The antigen is unknown. Mismatch with germline at one junction end may stem from a read error. The data were taken from a study of tumor and adjacent non-tumor tissue in lung cancer. The overall study: Histology: about twelve adenocarcinoma, 2 squamous cell carcinoma, 1 small cell lung cancer.

Study-wide results and limits: Compared with tumor, normal lung showed significantly lower TCR diversity.

The template was RNA from unsorted bulk tissue. The normal lung tissue was taken more than 3 cm from the tumor edge. Three rounds of nested PCR, following a modified ARM-PCR protocol, produced the TCRbeta library. Via MiXCR, TCRdb re-called the multiplex PCR reads, giving one row per CDR3 protein. Among 35,000 to 50,000 distinct CDR3 sequences listed, approximately 61% were seen once. The CDR3 runs to 14 residues. The clonotype originates from a middle-aged man with non-small cell lung cancer. The source material was distant non-tumor lung tissue. The chain employs TRBV12-3 or TRBV12-4 and TRBJ2-2; D unclear. The CDR3 loop is CASGPTGSQSELFF. The DNA for the CDR3 is TGTGCCAGCGGTCCAACCGGGTCCCAAAGTGAGCTGTTTTTC.